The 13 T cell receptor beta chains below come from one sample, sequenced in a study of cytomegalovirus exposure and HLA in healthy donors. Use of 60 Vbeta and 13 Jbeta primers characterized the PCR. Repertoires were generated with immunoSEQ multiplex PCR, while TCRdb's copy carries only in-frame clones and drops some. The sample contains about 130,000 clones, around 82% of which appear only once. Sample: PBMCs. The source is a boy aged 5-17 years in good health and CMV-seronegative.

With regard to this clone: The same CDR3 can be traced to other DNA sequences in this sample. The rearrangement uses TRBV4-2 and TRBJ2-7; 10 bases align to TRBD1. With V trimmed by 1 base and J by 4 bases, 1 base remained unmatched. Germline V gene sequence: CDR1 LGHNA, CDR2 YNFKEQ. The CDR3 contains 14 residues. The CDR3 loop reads CASSQGQGAYEQYF. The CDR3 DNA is TGTGCCAGCAGCCAAGGACAGGGGGCGTACGAGCAGTACTTC.

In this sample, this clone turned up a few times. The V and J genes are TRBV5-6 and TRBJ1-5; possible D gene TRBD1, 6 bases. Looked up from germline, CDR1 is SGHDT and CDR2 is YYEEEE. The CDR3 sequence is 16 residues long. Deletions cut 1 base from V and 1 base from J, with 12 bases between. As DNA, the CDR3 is TGTGCCAGCAGCTTGTGGGCAGGGGTGAGCAATCAGCCCCAGCATTTT. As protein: CASSLWAGVSNQPQHF.

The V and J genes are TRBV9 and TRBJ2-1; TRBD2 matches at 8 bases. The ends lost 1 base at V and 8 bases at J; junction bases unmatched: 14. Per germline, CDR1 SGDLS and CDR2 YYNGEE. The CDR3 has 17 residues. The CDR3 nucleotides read TGTGCCAGCAGCGTAACGTCTGGGGAGCGGGAGATCGATGAGCAGTTCTTC. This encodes CASSVTSGEREIDEQFF.

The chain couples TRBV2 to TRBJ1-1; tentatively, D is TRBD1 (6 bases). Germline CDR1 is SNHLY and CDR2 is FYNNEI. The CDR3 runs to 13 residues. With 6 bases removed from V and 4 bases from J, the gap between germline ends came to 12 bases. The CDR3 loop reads CASSTGRGTEAFF. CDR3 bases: TGTGCCAGCAGCACAGGGCGTGGCACTGAAGCTTTCTTT.

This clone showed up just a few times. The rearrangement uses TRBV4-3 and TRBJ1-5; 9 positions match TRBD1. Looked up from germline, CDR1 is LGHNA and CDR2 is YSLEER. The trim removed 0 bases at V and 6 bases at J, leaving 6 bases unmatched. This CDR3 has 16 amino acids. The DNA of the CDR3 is TGCGCCAGCAGCCAAGACCATGGACAGGGGCGTCAGCCCCAGCATTTT. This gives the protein CASSQDHGQGRQPQHF.

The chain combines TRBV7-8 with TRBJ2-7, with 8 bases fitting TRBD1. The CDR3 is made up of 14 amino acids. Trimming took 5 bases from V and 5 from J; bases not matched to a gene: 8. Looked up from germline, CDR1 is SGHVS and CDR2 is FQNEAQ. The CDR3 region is CASSVDRVRNEQYF. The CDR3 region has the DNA TGTGCCAGCAGCGTGGACAGGGTACGGAACGAGCAGTACTTC. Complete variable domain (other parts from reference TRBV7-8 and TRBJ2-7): GAGVSQSPRYKVAKRGQDVALRCDPISGHVSLFWYQQALGQGPEFLTYFQNEAQLDKSGLPSDRFFAERPEGSVSTLKIQRTQQEDSAVYLCASSVDRVRNEQYFGPGTRLTVT.

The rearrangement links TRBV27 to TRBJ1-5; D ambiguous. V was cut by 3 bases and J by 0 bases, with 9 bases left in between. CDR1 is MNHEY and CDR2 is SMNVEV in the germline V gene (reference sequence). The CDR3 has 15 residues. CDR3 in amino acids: CASSFSGNSNQPQHF. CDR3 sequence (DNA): TGTGCCAGCAGTTTCTCGGGGAATAGCAATCAGCCCCAGCATTTT.

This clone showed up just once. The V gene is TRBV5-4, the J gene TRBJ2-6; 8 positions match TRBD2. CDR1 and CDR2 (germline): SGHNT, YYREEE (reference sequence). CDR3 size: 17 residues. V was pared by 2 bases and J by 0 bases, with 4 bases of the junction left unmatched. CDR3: CASSFSGTSSGANVLTF. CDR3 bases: TGTGCCAGCAGCTTCTCCGGGACTAGCTCTGGGGCCAACGTCCTGACTTTC. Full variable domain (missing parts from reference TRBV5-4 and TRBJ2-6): ETGVTQSPTHLIKTRGQQVTLRCSSQSGHNTVSWYQQALGQGPQFIFQYYREEENGRGNFPPRFSGLQFPNYSSELNVNALELDDSALYLCASSFSGTSSGANVLTFGAGSRLTVL.

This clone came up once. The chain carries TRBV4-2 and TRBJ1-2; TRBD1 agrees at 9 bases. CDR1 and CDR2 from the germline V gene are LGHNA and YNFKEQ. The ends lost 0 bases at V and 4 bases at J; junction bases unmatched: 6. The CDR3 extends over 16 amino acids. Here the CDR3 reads CASSQDPGTGSYGYTF. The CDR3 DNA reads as TGTGCCAGCAGCCAAGATCCCGGGACAGGGAGCTATGGCTACACCTTC.

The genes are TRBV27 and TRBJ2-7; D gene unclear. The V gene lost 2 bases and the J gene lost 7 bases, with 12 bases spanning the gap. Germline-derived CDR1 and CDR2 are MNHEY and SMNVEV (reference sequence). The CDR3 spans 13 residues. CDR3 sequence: CASSLRAPREQYF. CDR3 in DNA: TGTGCCAGCAGTTTAAGAGCCCCGAGGGAGCAGTACTTC.

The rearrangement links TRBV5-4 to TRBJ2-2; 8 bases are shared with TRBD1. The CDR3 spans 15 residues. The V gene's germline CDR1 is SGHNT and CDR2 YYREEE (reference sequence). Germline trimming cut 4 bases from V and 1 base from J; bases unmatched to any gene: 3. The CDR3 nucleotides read TGTGCCAGCAGCCCGGGACAGGTGAACACCGGGGAGCTGTTTTTT. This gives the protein CASSPGQVNTGELFF.

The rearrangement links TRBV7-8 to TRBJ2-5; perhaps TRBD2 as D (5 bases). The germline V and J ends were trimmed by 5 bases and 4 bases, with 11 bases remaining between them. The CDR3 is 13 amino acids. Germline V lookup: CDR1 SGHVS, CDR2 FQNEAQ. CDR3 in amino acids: CASSRASGETQYF. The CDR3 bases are TGTGCCAGCAGCCGCGCGAGCGGAGAGACCCAGTACTTC.

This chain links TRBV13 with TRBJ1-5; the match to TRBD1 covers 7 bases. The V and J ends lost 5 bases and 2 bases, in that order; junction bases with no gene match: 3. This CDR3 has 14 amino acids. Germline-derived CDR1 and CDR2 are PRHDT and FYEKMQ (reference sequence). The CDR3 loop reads CASSAGGGNQPQHF. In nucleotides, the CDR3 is TGTGCCAGCAGCGCAGGGGGTGGCAATCAGCCCCAGCATTTT.